The 6 T cell receptor beta chains below all came from one sample that was sequenced in a study of blood T cell repertoires in COVID-19. The method was immunoSEQ multiplex PCR; TCRdb's version includes in-frame clones alone and lacks a portion of them. The sample includes about 140,000 clones, roughly three quarters seen only once; the top ten take 1.5% to 2.5%. Sequenced: peripheral blood. These receptors all come from a woman aged 55-70 years with acute or convalescent COVID-19.

The V gene is TRBV6-5, the J gene TRBJ2-1; 8 nucleotides line up with TRBD2. In germline, CDR1 is MNHEY, CDR2 SVGAGI. V lost 6 bases to trimming and J lost 8 bases; unmatched junction nucleotides: 12. The CDR3 consists of 15 residues. The CDR3 DNA follows: TGTGCCAGCAGCCGTCCCAGCGGGAGTATCTATGAGCAGTTCTTC. Translated: CASSRPSGSIYEQFF.

This clone came up once. The chain carries TRBV7-9 and TRBJ2-2; 7 bases line up with TRBD2. From germline, CDR1 is SEHNR and CDR2 FQNEAQ (reference sequence). CDR3 length: 13 amino acids. V lost 11 bases and J lost 4; bases outside the gene matches: 7. The CDR3 bases are TGTGCCCCGGTGGTAGCGGGCACCGGGGAGCTGTTTTTT. Its protein is CAPVVAGTGELFF.

The chain employs TRBV4-2 and TRBJ2-7, with 12 bases identical to TRBD2. With V trimmed by 1 base and J by 7 bases, 11 bases remained unmatched. The CDR3 is made up of 17 amino acids. Germline V gene lookup returns CDR1 LGHNA and CDR2 YNFKEQ. In DNA, the CDR3 is TGTGCCAGCAGCCAAGGGGGACCGACTAGCGGGAGTGGGGAGCAGTACTTC. Translating gives CASSQGGPTSGSGEQYF.

This clone appeared a single time. The V gene is TRBV7-9, the J gene TRBJ2-7; D may be TRBD1 (6 bases). The CDR3 runs 14 residues. Trimming took 5 bases from V and 2 from J, leaving 13 bases between them. Germline CDR1 and CDR2: SEHNR and FQNEAQ (reference sequence). CDR3 coding DNA: TGTGCCAGCAGCATAAGGGACAATCCCTACGAGCAGTACTTC. It encodes CASSIRDNPYEQYF.

This CDR3 is CASSLEGGIAGNTIYF. The CDR3 DNA follows: TGTGCCAGCAGCTTAGAAGGGGGCATTGCCGGAAACACCATATATTTT. V and J are TRBV5-6 and TRBJ1-3, with 7 bases aligning to TRBD1. Germline trimming cut 2 bases from V and 4 bases from J; bases unmatched to any gene: 9. The CDR3 covers 16 residues. Germline V lookup: CDR1 SGHDT, CDR2 YYEEEE.

V and J are TRBV19 and TRBJ2-7; 7 bases agree with TRBD2. V was pared by 4 bases and J by 6 bases, with 9 bases of the junction left unmatched. CDR3 length: 14 residues. Per germline, CDR1 LNHDA and CDR2 SQIVND (reference sequence). The CDR3 is CASSTGTKEGEQYF. The CDR3 DNA sequence: TGTGCCAGTAGTACGGGGACTAAAGAGGGCGAGCAGTACTTC.